The source of this T cell receptor beta chain is a study of T cell clonotyping in hematopoietic cell transplantation listed by TCRdb under 2021. Regarding the research as a whole: A total of 120 to 150 blood samples were gathered in the study from 30 to 40 consecutive transplant recipients along with their related donors. Patients were recruited between September 2015 and 2017 and followed until September 2020 or death.

With the immunoSEQ assay, which is a bias-controlled multiplex PCR relying on V- and J-specific primers, TCR beta CDR3 regions were amplified from genomic DNA. In a second PCR step, a proprietary barcode and Illumina adapter sequences were attached to the CDR3 amplicons. An Illumina MiSeq instrument was used to sequence the CDR3 libraries. Turning to the authors' computational methods: Export and quality control were performed with immunoSEQ Analyzer 3.0, and downstream analyses were performed with R Bioconductor and Immunarch. Repertoire metrics were calculated using only productive rearrangements within the normalized downsampled data set. Pathologically expanded clonotypes were defined as those larger than 5 templates in the normalized cohort. Repertoire diversity was measured with the Inverse Simpson Index. To capture all clonotypes, the CMV-specificity analyses were run on the non-normalized data set. TCRdb carries this immuneACCESS record with in-frame sequences only. Its versions omit some clonotypes, under half of them owing to an unresolved V gene in the studies checked, with the rest unexplained. That table furnishes V, J and clone size, whereas the DNA furnished D and trimming. The sample table records approximately 13,000 clones; 95% to 98% of these occur just once. Together, the top ten hold approximately 4% of the sample.

According to the study, the label for this sample's time point signals: 30 days after allo-HCT. Blood samples were obtained from recipients approximately 28 days before transplant and at days 30, 100 and 180 after transplant. Using Nuclei Lysis Solution, genomic DNA was extracted from unfractionated peripheral blood mononuclear cells that were either fresh or cryopreserved. Summary of the overall study and its limitations: Recipient repertoires showed only a small fraction of overlap with donor repertoires, and over 95% appeared de novo at the given depth. The sample size was limited and the cells went unsorted, which meant the CD4 and CD8 repertoire contributions could not be told apart. Donor and pretransplant recipient Inverse Simpson Index values predicted broader posttransplant TCR repertoire diversity. A decrease in recipient TCR diversity was observed after transplant, and a progressive increase in pathologically expanded clonotypes was seen from day 30 to day 180.

Comments on this clone: It has no known antigen specificity. No much larger clonotype is one base removed from it; base qualities were not supplied.

Its CDR3 holds 16 amino acids, cysteine through phenylalanine. The CDR3 DNA has 48 bases and is translated from base 1. In the germline V gene, CDR1 corresponds to MNHGY and CDR2 to SAAAGT. V is clipped by 2 bases and J by 0 bases, and the sequence between their germline boundaries is 13 bases long. The clonotype comes from a female patient between 50 and 60 years old who had an allogeneic stem cell transplant from an unrelated donor, so T cells may come from the graft donor. Some clones in this sample may be carry-over from other donors' samples. The sequence is built from TRBV6-8 and TRBJ1-1, with the D gene not confidently named. This sample comprised peripheral blood mononuclear cells, obtained 30 days after allogeneic stem cell transplant. CDR3 sequence: CASSYVLPYMNTEAFF. In nucleotide form, the sequence is TGTGCCAGCAGTTACGTTCTTCCCTACATGAACACTGAAGCTTTCTTT.